The entry below describes one TCR beta chain. This clone was seen only a few times. Its target antigen remains unknown. Qualities for individual bases were not recorded, and no much larger clone is one base off. Trimmed from V: 6 bases; trimmed from J: 5 bases; junction bases lacking a gene match: 12. From the cysteine through the phenylalanine, the CDR3 covers 15 amino acids. The entry retains the CDR3 DNA only, 45 bases that are in frame from base 1. For CDR1 and CDR2, the germline V gene lists MDHEN and SYDVKM. The library came from the immunoSEQ multiplex PCR assay. A mixture of 60 forward primers for TCR Vbeta segments and 13 reverse primers for TCR Jbeta segments was used in the multiplex PCR. The CDR3 region of rearranged TCR beta genes was amplified from genomic DNA by a multiplex PCR assay. On the Illumina HiSeq System, the amplified TCR beta libraries were sequenced as 87-base-pair reads. Turning to the authors' computational methods: A later analysis counted some 74 million unique TCR beta chains across the 650 to 800 repertoires, and some 11 million of these chains were shared by at least two donors. A nearest-neighbor algorithm error-corrected the raw reads and collapsed the reads into unique sequences, merging closely related sequences to remove PCR and sequencing errors. Alignment of CDR3 sequences to IMGT reference sequences was used to assign V, D and J gene segments. For a sequence to be retained, at least a six-nucleotide match to both a V gene segment and a J gene segment was required. Rearrangements were classified as productive when the CDR3 lacked stop codons and remained in frame with V and J, and all other rearrangements were classified as non-productive. Following IMGT convention, CDR3 was defined as the stretch from the second conserved V-encoded cysteine up to the conserved J-encoded phenylalanine. The earlier analysis of approximately 500 of the donors excluded sequences that lacked an unambiguous match to a single V gene segment. In an earlier analysis of approximately 550 of the donors, V segments were called functional above 56.7% productive rearrangements and were called segregating when the between-donor standard deviation exceeded 5%. A statistical classification framework was built for diagnosing cytomegalovirus status from the catalog of TCR beta chain sequences. In a later analysis, V and J genes were assigned by comparing TCR nucleotide sequences against IMGT/GENE-DB human TR gene sequences. The TCRdist pipeline was used in a later analysis to assign CDR3 sequences and most-parsimonious VDJ recombination scenarios. In a later analysis, each TCR beta chain was defined by its CDR3 amino acid sequence together with its V-gene family, and reads without a unique V-gene family were excluded. A later analysis removed several hundred highly shared, low-generation-probability nucleotide sequences to deal with suspected cross-contamination and a sequencing artifact. For each public chain, a later analysis derived a clonal expansion index from normalized ranks of inferred template counts within each repertoire. Generation probabilities in a later analysis came from a VDJ recombination model fitted to out-of-frame rearrangements, and those results were checked against IGoR. In a later analysis, TCR-TCR, TCR-HLA and TCR-CMV co-occurrence was scored with hypergeometric tests, and a repertoire-size bias correction was applied to TCR pairs. In a later analysis, false discovery rates were estimated by permuting HLA or CMV assignments 20 times. In a later analysis, co-occurring TCRs were grouped using DBSCAN, and TCRdist sequence similarity was added for clustering within HLA-allele-positive subsets. For co-occurrence clustering, repertoires with fewer than 30,000 or more than 120,000 public chains were excluded, along with four to six repertoires with anomalous nucleotide sharing. Not all clones reach the TCRdb copy of this immuneACCESS table, which keeps in-frame sequences only. Checked studies attribute under half of the gap to unresolved V genes and leave the rest unexplained. V and J calls and clone size are given by that table; D and trimming were obtained from the DNA. This sample holds around 200,000 clones; approximately 80% were observed only once. The leading ten clones occupy approximately 10% of the sample.

This sample is drawn from a study of cytomegalovirus exposure and HLA in healthy donors (dated by TCRdb to 2016 to 2017). With respect to the entire study: An earlier analysis of approximately 640 of the donors reported 276 Gb of sequence data and roughly 110 million unique TCR beta sequences from around 200 million T cells. An early release covering 550 to 650 HLA-typed donors comprised approximately 300 gigabases of sequencing data and tens of millions of unique TCR sequences. The genetic ancestry cluster associated with self-reported Caucasian donors included 65% to 90% of the roughly 390 genotyped donors. The study was designed to test whether signatures of past pathogen exposure could be identified by cataloging public T cell receptors. The T cell repertoires of 666 subjects were profiled by immunosequencing and related to cytomegalovirus serostatus. Besides the first cohort of 500 to 700 subjects, a separate validation cohort made up of 120 different subjects was used. To predict cytomegalovirus infection status, the study combined high-throughput TCR immunosequencing, statistical association of individual TCRs with disease status, and machine learning. A later analysis re-examined previously published TCR beta repertoires from more than 650 donors and added high-resolution HLA genotyping to investigate patterns of TCR occurrence. In the later analysis, no new phenotypic data were used to find candidate immune exposures; instead, reliance was placed on TCR beta sequences and their occurrence across donors. An earlier analysis of several hundred of the donors applied high-throughput TCR beta sequencing to assess whether each TCR beta V gene segment acted as functional or pseudogenic. Donor age, sex, ethnicity and CMV serostatus were collected together with the repertoire data. In a later genetic analysis, genome-wide SNP genotypes for about 55% of the roughly 700 donors were used, and that subset was treated as a discovery cohort. All discovery cohort repertoires had been generated on a single sequencing platform. Both class I and class II loci were covered by HLA typing, at four-digit resolution. The number of donors typed differed by locus, with about 629-640 for A, B, C, DRB1 and DQB1, roughly 520 for DQA1, 606 for DPA1, and around 450 for DPB1. About five DR-DQ haplotypes were handled as single units for association and clustering because linkage in the cohort was strong. Among about 400 genotyped donors of the cohort, an average of approximately 200,000 unique TCR beta nucleotide sequences was sequenced per donor, of which approximately 18% were non-productive. Overall study results and their limits: The sequencing pipeline was judged likely to have produced a cluster of highly shared sequence variants as a technical artifact. Strong co-occurrence of HLA alleles, especially DR and DQ, made assigning TCR associations to individual alleles difficult. A further reported finding was that TCR beta sequences accurately predicted the HLA-A and HLA-B alleles for most subjects in the first cohort. Some IMGT-functional V segments, including TRBV6-2 and TRBV6-3, could not be distinguished by the 87-base-pair reads and were therefore excluded. In an earlier analysis of about 540 of the donors, most TCR beta V segments were observed in productive rearrangements about 90% or about 30% of the time, broadly matching IMGT annotations. According to a later analysis, TCR association rates differed among HLA loci, with DRB1 alleles showing the most associated TCRs and HLA-C alleles showing the fewest. Because HLA typing was missing for some donors at each locus, association tests included only the typed subset. The study listed 170 or so TCR beta chains as associated with cytomegalovirus. In a later analysis, HLA-associated TCR beta chains were found to be more clonally expanded and to have lower generation probabilities than equally common non-associated chains. According to a later analysis, most CMV-associated TCR beta chains appeared to be HLA-restricted, and the HLA associations seemed to be driven largely by CMV exposure. Linkage disequilibrium might explain the correlated functional status among segregating V segments, but an unknown experimental factor could not be excluded. According to a later genetic analysis, donors in an Asian-associated ancestry cluster had fewer N-insertions in productive TCRs than the roughly 670-donor mean. Cytomegalovirus status was reported to be diagnosed by the classifier with high specificity and sensitivity in both the original and validation cohorts. Fewer than 20 rarely observed V segments, including chromosome 9 orphons, were excluded from the earlier analysis of just under 600 of the donors because counts were too low. At a false discovery rate of 0.05, a later analysis linked fewer than 20,000 TCR beta sequences to specific HLA alleles. The authors suggested that the approach could potentially be generalized to other disease states and immunological phenotypes. In vitro tests confirmed that three of the cytomegalovirus-associated TCR beta chains recognize cytomegalovirus antigens. According to a later analysis, parvovirus B19, influenza, CMV and Epstein-Barr virus appeared linked to several top co-occurrence clusters. For the cohort, immune exposure information was limited to CMV serostatus. A later genetic analysis associated a missense DCLRE1C variant with V-gene and J-gene trimming of TCR beta chains, and an independent cohort replicated the association. The presence/absence analyses assumed that sequencing depth was roughly uniform across donors, and that assumption may not be true. This cohort had only TCR beta chains sequenced, and the lack of alpha or paired-chain data limited which features could be detected. While some public TCRs were present in many individuals, most TCR sequences turned up only very rarely across donors.

The cohort consisted of some 670 healthy bone marrow donors. At the time of sampling, all cohort members were nominally healthy, though unrecorded immune exposures were likely present. The donor tested CMV seropositive, placing the donor among the 290 or so seropositive members of the cohort. A peripheral blood sample was collected from each donor, and TCR beta sequencing was performed on peripheral blood mononuclear cells. The Qiagen DNeasy Blood Extraction Kit was used to extract genomic DNA from the blood cell samples. This TCR was sampled from a woman between 45 and 60 years old in good health and CMV-seropositive. Sequencing input: PBMCs. This chain is built from TRBV28 and TRBJ2-5, with 7 bases matching TRBD1. The base sequence is TGTGCCAGCAGGAGAGACAGGGAACTCGGGGAGACCCAGTACTTC. Translation gives CASRRDRELGETQYF.